This T cell receptor beta chain stems from a study of blood T cell repertoires in COVID-19. Study-level background: The study drew acute and convalescent COVID-19 samples from the United States, Italy and Spain. PBMCs, B-cell-depleted T cells, or T cells were the source of the cDNA or gDNA that made up the material.

This CDR3 comprises 18 residues. Unmatched junction bases numbered 17, after V lost 2 bases and J lost 8 bases. The germline V gene encodes CDR1 MNHEY and CDR2 SMNVEV (reference sequence). As originally analysed: The assay estimated nucleated cells by amplifying reference gene primers. Measured with immunoSEQ multiplex PCR; TCRdb has only the in-frame clones, and not every one. The D gene and trimming were derived from the DNA, and the V and J assignments and clone size from that table. Of roughly 260,000 clones listed, about 90% are singletons. The chain is built from TRBV27 and TRBJ2-1; 8 nucleotides match TRBD2. This TCR was sampled from a woman aged 50 to 65 with acute or convalescent COVID-19. Input material: peripheral blood. In DNA form, the CDR3 reads TGTGCCAGCAGTTTAACGTTCGACCCGGGAGGGCTTTTAGATGAGCAGTTCTTC. This translates into CASSLTFDPGGLLDEQFF.